Listed here are 2 T cell receptor beta chains from one sample, sequenced in a study of blood T cell repertoires in COVID-19. Produced via immunoSEQ multiplex PCR; TCRdb's table is partial and in-frame only. The profile shows about 27,000 clones, about nine tenths of them singletons. What was sequenced was peripheral blood. The source of these receptors is a human donor in a cohort sampled during active COVID-19.

The CDR3 DNA reads TGTGCCAGCAGTTACGAGGCAGTCTCCTACAATGAGCAGTTCTTC. It yields the protein CASSYEAVSYNEQFF. V is TRBV6-5 and J is TRBJ2-1, with D unresolved. Between the trimmed V and J ends, which lost 2 bases and 0 bases, there was a span of 8 bases. Per germline, CDR1 MNHEY and CDR2 SVGAGI. The CDR3 has 15 amino acids.

The V gene is TRBV25-1, the J gene TRBJ2-2; tentative D call: TRBD1 (6 bases). The CDR3 covers 17 residues. Germline-derived CDR1 and CDR2 are MGHDK and SYGVNS. The ends were cut back, 0 bases at V and 4 bases at J, with 15 bases in the middle. CDR3 sequence: CASSEYQGHISTGELFF. In DNA, the CDR3 is TGTGCCAGCAGTGAATATCAGGGACACATTTCCACCGGGGAGCTGTTTTTT. The full variable domain, rest sourced from reference TRBV25-1 and TRBJ2-2, is EADIYQTPRYLVIGTGKKITLECSQTMGHDKMYWYQQDPGMELHLIHYSYGVNSTEKGDLSSESTVSRIRTEHFPLTLESARPSHTSQYLCASSEYQGHISTGELFFGEGSRLTVL.